This TCR beta chain is drawn from a study of beta chain features in type 1 diabetes. To note about this clone: Its antigen is still unknown. The same CDR3 arises from other DNA sequences in this sample as well.

Every bit of the isolated RNA underwent reverse transcription, so sequencing read expressed TCRB transcripts. Data came from immunoSEQ multiplex PCR; TCRdb stores just in-frame clones and leaves some out. The sample gives about 700,000 clones, roughly 12% of which show up once; approximately 0.022% is in the top ten. Isolation of CD4+ naive, central memory, regulatory and stem cell-like memory cells was achieved by sorting via CD45RO/CCR7/CD25/CD127/CD95/CD27. Points from the study as a whole: Among patients with Type 1 diabetes, TCRB CDR3s were moderately but significantly shorter in every one of the four CD4+ subsets.

Trimming removed 1 base from V and 4 bases from J, with 8 bases in between. Germline V lookup: CDR1 GTSNPN, CDR2 SVGIG (reference sequence). The length of the CDR3 is 13 residues. The genes are TRBV30 and TRBJ1-5; D gene unclear. Sequencing used naive CD4+ T cells from blood. This sequence originates from a man between 18 and 35 years old with type 1 diabetes. The CDR3 loop is CAWSGGQNQPQHF. The CDR3 nucleotides read TGTGCCTGGAGTGGTGGGCAGAATCAGCCCCAGCATTTT.